The 32 T cell receptor beta chains presented below share a single source sample, sequenced in a study of cytomegalovirus exposure and HLA in healthy donors (dated by TCRdb to the late 2010s). Library method: the immunoSEQ multiplex PCR assay. TCRdb provides this immuneACCESS table in a form limited to in-frame rearrangements. Some clones are lacking; in checked studies, under half of them reflect an unresolved V gene, and why the rest are absent is not known. The sample has 100,000 to 150,000 clones on record, approximately 88% of them singletons. The top ten clones comprise more than 1.5% of the sample. Input material: PBMCs. The receptors stem from a man younger than 35 in good health and CMV-seronegative.

The chain recombines TRBV4-1 with TRBJ1-5; 7 bases line up with TRBD1. Looked up from germline, CDR1 is MGHRA and CDR2 is YSYEKL. The CDR3 consists of 15 residues. Trimming removed 4 bases from V and 2 bases from J; junction bases left unmatched: 5. Written as DNA, the CDR3 is TGCGCCAGCAGCCCCGGGCAGGGGGGCAATCAGCCCCAGCATTTT. It specifies CASSPGQGGNQPQHF.

The chain combines TRBV9 with TRBJ2-3, with D possibly being TRBD2 (5 bases). V was trimmed by 0 bases and J by 2 bases, leaving 13 bases between them. Germline CDR1 and CDR2: SGDLS and YYNGEE. CDR3 length: 16 amino acids. Here the CDR3 reads CASSVVGGLNTDTQYF. The CDR3 DNA follows: TGTGCCAGCAGCGTAGTCGGAGGACTTAACACAGATACGCAGTATTTT. Together with reference TRBV9 and TRBJ2-3, the CDR3 gives the full variable domain: DSGVTQTPKHLITATGQRVTLRCSPRSGDLSVYWYQQSLDQGLQFLIQYYNGEERAKGNILERFSAQQFPDLHSELNLSSLELGDSALYFCASSVVGGLNTDTQYFGPGTRLTVL.

J is TRBJ2-3 and V is TRBV7-2, with TRBD2 matching over 10 bases. The CDR3 totals 18 residues. Trimming removed 6 bases from V and 0 bases from J; junction bases left unmatched: 12. Germline CDR1 is SGHTA and CDR2 is FQGNSA. Written as DNA, the CDR3 is TGTGCCAGCAGGAAACTAGCGGGGATAACCTCTAGCACAGATACGCAGTATTTT. It encodes CASRKLAGITSSTDTQYF.

The chain is built from TRBV11-3 and TRBJ2-2, with D possibly being TRBD1 (6 bases). Trimming cost V 1 base and J 4 bases, with 7 bases left between them. The length of the CDR3 is 14 residues. The germline V gene encodes CDR1 SGHNT and CDR2 YENEEA. In DNA, the CDR3 is TGTGCCAGCAGCTTAGGGACAGTCACCGGGGAGCTGTTTTTT. Translating gives CASSLGTVTGELFF. Together with reference TRBV11-3 and TRBJ2-2, the CDR3 gives the full variable domain: EAGVVQSPRYKIIEKKQPVAFWCNPISGHNTLYWYLQNLGQGPELLIRYENEEAVDDSQLPKDRFSAERLKGVDSTLKIQPAELGDSAVYLCASSLGTVTGELFFGEGSRLTVL.

CDR3 in amino acids: CASSLSRGPYNEQFF. The CDR3 DNA follows: TGTGCCAGCAGCTTATCAAGGGGTCCCTACAATGAGCAGTTCTTC. The gene calls are TRBV7-2 and TRBJ2-1, with D possibly being TRBD1 (5 bases). The V gene's germline CDR1 is SGHTA and CDR2 FQGNSA. The V gene lost 2 bases and the J gene lost 2 bases, with 10 bases spanning the gap. The CDR3 loop spans 15 amino acids. Based on the CDR3 plus reference TRBV7-2 and TRBJ2-1, the full variable domain is GAGVSQSPSNKVTEKGKDVELRCDPISGHTALYWYRQSLGQGLEFLIYFQGNSAPDKSGLPSDRFSAERTGGSVSTLTIQRTQQEDSAVYLCASSLSRGPYNEQFFGPGTRLTVL.

This chain links TRBV7-9 with TRBJ1-2, with 8 bases identical to TRBD1. Looked up from germline, CDR1 is SEHNR and CDR2 is FQNEAQ (reference sequence). The ends lost 2 bases at V and 5 bases at J; junction bases unmatched: 10. This CDR3 region has 16 residues. CDR3 nucleotides: TGTGCCAGCAGCTTACACAGGACAGGGTATCGGTATGGCTACACCTTC. This sequence encodes CASSLHRTGYRYGYTF.

This sequence joins TRBV18 and TRBJ2-7, with D perhaps TRBD2 (5 bases). The germline gives CDR1 KGHSH, CDR2 LQKENI. Between the trimmed V and J ends, which lost 6 bases and 1 base, there was a span of 13 bases. The CDR3 has 14 amino acids. The CDR3 nucleotides read TGTGCCAGCTCTAGACCGACGGGGTCCTACGAGCAGTACTTC. Amino acids: CASSRPTGSYEQYF.

The V gene is TRBV11-2, the J gene TRBJ2-7; D call uncertain. Trimming shortened V by 5 bases and J by 4 bases, and 18 bases separated the two germline ends. CDR1 is SGHAT and CDR2 is FQNNGV in the germline V gene. The CDR3 has 15 residues. Here the CDR3 reads CASSPRQGSRYEQYF. The CDR3 DNA sequence: TGTGCCAGCAGCCCCAGGCAAGGTTCAAGGTACGAGCAGTACTTC.

This chain connects TRBV19 to TRBJ1-6, with a tentative D call TRBD1 (5 bases). V gave up 1 base and J gave up 9 bases, with 19 bases separating them. The CDR3 consists of 17 residues. CDR1 and CDR2 from the germline V gene are LNHDA and SQIVND (reference sequence). The CDR3 region is CASSIAVRFGASSPLHF. CDR3 sequence (DNA): TGTGCCAGTAGTATAGCGGTACGTTTTGGGGCCAGTTCACCCCTCCACTTT.

The V call is TRBV18, the J call TRBJ1-5, with 9 positions matching TRBD1. The CDR3 is 16 amino acids. Germline V gene sequence: CDR1 KGHSH, CDR2 LQKENI. V lost 3 bases and J lost 2; bases outside the gene matches: 5. The CDR3 here is CASSPTGGSGNQPQHF. The CDR3 DNA is TGTGCCAGCTCACCCACAGGGGGCAGTGGCAATCAGCCCCAGCATTTT.

The V call is TRBV4-1, the J call TRBJ2-7; TRBD2 agrees at 7 bases. CDR1 MGHRA and CDR2 YSYEKL come from the germline V gene. The CDR3 consists of 15 residues. Trimming at V came to 0 bases and at J to 7 bases, leaving 9 bases not matched to a gene. This CDR3 is CASSQDWLVAGEQYF. CDR3 bases: TGCGCCAGCAGCCAAGATTGGTTGGTAGCGGGTGAGCAGTACTTC.

V and J are TRBV5-1 and TRBJ2-7, with 10 bases lining up with TRBD1. This CDR3 spans 15 amino acids. The V gene end was trimmed by 3 bases and the J gene end by 3 bases; junction bases not matched to a gene: 6. Germline-derived CDR1 and CDR2 are SGHRS and YFSETQ. CDR3 amino acids: CASSSTGTGVYEQYF. Here the CDR3 DNA reads TGCGCCAGCAGCTCCACCGGGACAGGGGTCTACGAGCAGTACTTC.

J is TRBJ1-6 and V is TRBV6-4; D is perhaps TRBD1 (6 bases). The CDR3 consists of 14 residues. The germline V and J ends were trimmed by 5 bases and 6 bases, with 11 bases remaining between them. Germline V gene data show CDR1 as MRHNA and CDR2 as SNTAGT. The CDR3 region is CASSYNRANSPLHF. The CDR3 DNA reads TGTGCCAGCAGTTACAACAGGGCTAATTCACCCCTCCACTTT.

This clone occurred once. This chain uses TRBV5-1 with TRBJ2-6; 10 nucleotides agree with TRBD1. The germline CDR1 and CDR2 sequences are SGHRS and YFSETQ. CDR3 length: 17 residues. V shed 4 bases, J shed 1 base, and the junction held 5 bases outside the gene matches. CDR3 nucleotide sequence: TGCGCCAGCAGCGTAACGGGACAGGGGTCTGGGGCCAACGTCCTGACTTTC. Translated: CASSVTGQGSGANVLTF.

This clone was seen a single time. This chain connects TRBV28 to TRBJ1-3; possibly TRBD1 for D (6 bases). Trimming removed 5 bases at V and 0 bases at J, with 8 bases between. Per the germline V gene, CDR1 is MDHEN and CDR2 is SYDVKM. CDR3 length: 14 amino acids. This chain's CDR3 is CASSRDNSGNTIYF. The DNA of the CDR3 is TGTGCCAGCAGTCGGGACAACTCTGGAAACACCATATATTTT.

CDR3 sequence reads: CASSRQGASGYTF. The DNA of the CDR3 is TGTGCCAGCAGCCGACAGGGGGCGAGTGGCTACACCTTC. The rearrangement joins TRBV28 to TRBJ1-2; 10 nucleotides align to TRBD1. V lost 6 bases and J lost 7; bases outside the gene matches: 5. This CDR3 comprises 13 residues. Germline CDR1 MDHEN, CDR2 SYDVKM.

The V and J genes are TRBV6-1 and TRBJ2-1; 8 bases line up with TRBD2. Trimming at V came to 7 bases and at J to 4 bases, leaving 6 bases not matched to a gene. The CDR3 is made up of 14 amino acids. CDR1 and CDR2 (germline): MNHNS, SASEGT. CDR3 sequence reads: CASILGGRYNEQFF. CDR3 bases: TGTGCCAGCATTCTAGGCGGGAGGTACAATGAGCAGTTCTTC.

This sequence joins TRBV19 and TRBJ1-4, with D possibly matching TRBD1 (6 bases). With 5 bases removed from V and 3 bases from J, the gap between germline ends came to 13 bases. The CDR3 sequence is 15 residues long. CDR1 and CDR2 from the germline V gene are LNHDA and SQIVND (reference sequence). The CDR3 loop reads CASSDLRGSNEKLFF. CDR3 sequence (DNA): TGTGCCAGTAGTGATTTAAGGGGGTCTAATGAAAAACTGTTTTTT. Full variable domain (missing parts from reference TRBV19 and TRBJ1-4): DGGITQSPKYLFRKEGQNVTLSCEQNLNHDAMYWYRQDPGQGLRLIYYSQIVNDFQKGDIAEGYSVSREKKESFPLTVTSAQKNPTAFYLCASSDLRGSNEKLFFGSGTQLSVL.

V and J are TRBV5-1 and TRBJ1-4, with TRBD1 matching 8 bases. The CDR3 sequence is 15 residues long. V gave up 5 bases and J gave up 5 bases; unmatched junction bases: 8. Germline values: CDR1 SGHRS, CDR2 YFSETQ. The CDR3: CASRADRGGNEKLFF. CDR3 sequence (DNA): TGCGCCAGCAGAGCCGACAGGGGAGGAAATGAAAAACTGTTTTTT. Complete variable domain (other parts from reference TRBV5-1 and TRBJ1-4): KAGVTQTPRYLIKTRGQQVTLSCSPISGHRSVSWYQQTPGQGLQFLFEYFSETQRNKGNFPGRFSGRQFSNSRSEMNVSTLELGDSALYLCASRADRGGNEKLFFGSGTQLSVL.

This clone has just a few counts. This chain uses TRBV2 with TRBJ2-7, with D possibly being TRBD2 (6 bases). Between the trimmed V and J ends, which lost 6 bases and 9 bases, there was a span of 15 bases. CDR1 is SNHLY and CDR2 is FYNNEI in the germline V gene. This CDR3 spans 12 amino acids. CDR3 in amino acids: CASRIGDSGQYF. The CDR3 DNA follows: TGTGCCAGCAGGATAGGGGACTCCGGGCAGTACTTC.

Comment on this clone: Other DNA sequences of this sample code for an identical CDR3. The chain employs TRBV7-9 and TRBJ2-7, with TRBD1 matching 9 bases. V lost 4 bases, J lost 2 bases, and 3 bases stayed unmatched. This CDR3 spans 14 amino acids. Germline V gene data show CDR1 as SEHNR and CDR2 as FQNEAQ (reference sequence). The DNA of the CDR3 is TGTGCCAGCAGCTCCCGGGACAGGGCCTACGAGCAGTACTTC. This encodes CASSSRDRAYEQYF.

The chain carries TRBV2 and TRBJ1-4; maybe TRBD1 (5 bases). Germline V lookup: CDR1 SNHLY, CDR2 FYNNEI. The V and J ends lost 2 bases and 8 bases respectively, with 15 bases between them. CDR3 size: 15 residues. The CDR3: CASSEQGRVGEKLFF. Here the CDR3 DNA reads TGTGCCAGCAGTGAACAGGGCAGGGTAGGCGAAAAACTGTTTTTT.

The count of this clone is one. V and J are TRBV7-2 and TRBJ2-5; 7 bases map to TRBD2. Germline V lookup: CDR1 SGHTA, CDR2 FQGNSA. This CDR3 has 16 residues. The ends lost 1 base at V and 2 bases at J; junction bases unmatched: 7. The CDR3 protein is CASSLGLRREQETQYF. The CDR3 DNA reads as TGTGCCAGCAGCTTAGGCTTACGGCGGGAGCAAGAGACCCAGTACTTC.

The chain joins TRBV5-1 to TRBJ2-7; 7 bases fit TRBD2. Germline CDR1 SGHRS, CDR2 YFSETQ. With 1 base clipped from V and 3 bases from J, the junction kept 13 bases outside the gene matches. The CDR3 has 17 amino acids. DNA for the CDR3: TGCGCCAGCAGCTTGACGGCGGGGGTTGGCTTGCGCTACGAGCAGTACTTC. It specifies CASSLTAGVGLRYEQYF.

The chain combines TRBV6-1 with TRBJ1-5; no firm D call. Germline CDR1 reads MNHNS; CDR2 reads SASEGT. V lost 0 bases and J lost 1, with 13 bases in between. The CDR3 is 17 amino acids. CDR3 coding DNA: TGTGCCAGCAGTGAAGCCTTGGGCATAGGCAGCAATCAGCCCCAGCATTTT. Translation: CASSEALGIGSNQPQHF.

A word on this clone: Other DNA sequences in this specimen translate into the identical CDR3. The V call is TRBV5-1, the J call TRBJ1-1, with a possible D match to TRBD1 (6 bases). The length of the CDR3 is 14 residues. CDR1 is SGHRS, CDR2 YFSETQ, per germline. V lost 5 bases and J lost 0, with 11 bases in between. The CDR3 DNA sequence: TGCGCCAGCAGGGCCGGACAGATGAACACTGAAGCTTTCTTT. Translation: CASRAGQMNTEAFF. The complete variable domain, with remaining parts taken from reference TRBV5-1 and TRBJ1-1, reads KAGVTQTPRYLIKTRGQQVTLSCSPISGHRSVSWYQQTPGQGLQFLFEYFSETQRNKGNFPGRFSGRQFSNSRSEMNVSTLELGDSALYLCASRAGQMNTEAFFGQGTRLTVV.

The chain couples TRBV7-2 to TRBJ1-5; tentative D call: TRBD1 (6 bases). The germline V and J ends were trimmed by 4 bases and 2 bases, with 9 bases remaining between them. The CDR3 is made up of 14 amino acids. Germline V gene data show CDR1 as SGHTA and CDR2 as FQGNSA. CDR3 residues: CASSWRQGNQPQHF. The CDR3 nucleotides read TGTGCCAGCAGCTGGAGACAGGGCAATCAGCCCCAGCATTTT.

The V and J genes are TRBV5-1 and TRBJ2-5; a possible D gene is TRBD1 (6 bases). Germline loops: CDR1 SGHRS, CDR2 YFSETQ. The CDR3 consists of 15 residues. Trimming took 3 bases from V and 5 from J, leaving 17 bases between them. In DNA, the CDR3 is TGCGCCAGCAGCTCGACTCGAGGACAGTGGGAGACCCAGTACTTC. This codes for CASSSTRGQWETQYF. Full variable domain (remainder filled in from reference TRBV5-1 and TRBJ2-5): KAGVTQTPRYLIKTRGQQVTLSCSPISGHRSVSWYQQTPGQGLQFLFEYFSETQRNKGNFPGRFSGRQFSNSRSEMNVSTLELGDSALYLCASSSTRGQWETQYFGPGTRLLVL.

The rearrangement links TRBV27 to TRBJ1-1; 7 bases agree with TRBD1. Germline CDR1 and CDR2: MNHEY and SMNVEV (reference sequence). There are 15 residues in the CDR3. V shed 6 bases and J 0 bases; nucleotides not matched to a gene: 7. The chain's CDR3 is CASRKETGMNTEAFF. CDR3 nucleotides: TGTGCCAGCAGAAAAGAGACAGGGATGAACACTGAAGCTTTCTTT.

This clone was recorded once. The V call is TRBV11-2, the J call TRBJ2-7, with D perhaps matching TRBD2 (5 bases). The CDR3 contains 16 residues. The V end was cut by 5 bases, the J end by 2 bases, with 19 bases between. In germline, CDR1 is SGHAT, CDR2 FQNNGV. CDR3 bases: TGTGCCAGCAGCCCACCAACTAGTAGTTCCGCCTACGAGCAGTACTTC. Protein product: CASSPPTSSSAYEQYF.

V gene TRBV5-6 combines with J gene TRBJ2-7; D unresolved. Trimming removed 2 bases from V and 2 bases from J, with 8 bases in between. The CDR3 totals 13 residues. Per the germline V gene, CDR1 is SGHDT and CDR2 is YYEEEE. The CDR3 is CASSLTVTYEQYF. CDR3 nucleotides: TGTGCCAGCAGCTTAACAGTAACCTACGAGCAGTACTTC.

The gene calls are TRBV30 and TRBJ1-2; a possible D gene is TRBD1 (6 bases). In germline, CDR1 is GTSNPN, CDR2 SVGIG (reference sequence). There are 13 residues in the CDR3. V was cut by 2 bases and J by 4 bases, with 11 bases left in between. The CDR3 sequence: CAWSRGAGYGYTF. In nucleotides, the CDR3 is TGTGCCTGGAGTCGGGGGGCTGGCTATGGCTACACCTTC. The whole variable domain, remainder taken from reference TRBV30 and TRBJ1-2, is SQTIHQWPATLVQPVGSPLSLECTVEGTSNPNLYWYRQAAGRGLQLLFYSVGIGQISSEVPQNLSASRPQDRQFILSSKKLLLSDSGFYLCAWSRGAGYGYTFGSGTRLTVV.